Sequencing of this TCR beta chain was carried out in a study of response to subunit inactivated influenza vaccine. Study results and limitations: Each seasonal influenza vaccination recruits few new T cells, the authors suggested.

A single record per CDR3 protein comes from TCRdb applying MiXCR to the RT-PCR reads. The sample has hundreds of thousands of distinct CDR3 sequences; approximately 7.1% are singletons. The CDR3 extends over 15 amino acids. With 0 bases removed from V and 0 bases from J, the gap between germline ends came to 10 bases. Per the germline V gene, CDR1 is SGHRS and CDR2 is YFSETQ. In the case of this clonotype: Antigen: not known.

The sequence came from a man between 50 and 70 years old who received an inactivated influenza vaccine. The chain joins TRBV5-1 to TRBJ2-7, with D perhaps given as TRBD1 or TRBD2 (5 bases each). The sample here was PBMCs from blood, taken 23 months after vaccination. The CDR3 nucleotides read TGCGCCAGCAGCTTGGACGGGACGGACTCCTACGAGCAGTACTTC. The encoded protein is CASSLDGTDSYEQYF.